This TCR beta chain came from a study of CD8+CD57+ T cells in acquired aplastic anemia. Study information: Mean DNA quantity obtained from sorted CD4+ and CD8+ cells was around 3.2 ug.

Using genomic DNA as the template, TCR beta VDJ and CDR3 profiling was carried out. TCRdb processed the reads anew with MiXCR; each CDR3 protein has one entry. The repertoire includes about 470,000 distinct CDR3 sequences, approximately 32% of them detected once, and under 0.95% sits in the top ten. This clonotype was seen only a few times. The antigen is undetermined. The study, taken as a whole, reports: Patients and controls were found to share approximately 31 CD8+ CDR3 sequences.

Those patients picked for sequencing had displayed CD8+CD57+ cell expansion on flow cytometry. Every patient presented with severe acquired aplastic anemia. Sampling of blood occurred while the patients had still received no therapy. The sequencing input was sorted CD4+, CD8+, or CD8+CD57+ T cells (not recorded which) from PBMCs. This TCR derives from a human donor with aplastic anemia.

The chain's CDR3 is CARAGKETQYF. The DNA for the CDR3 is TGTGCTAGAGCCGGTAAAGAGACCCAGTACTTC. J is TRBJ2-5 and V is TRBV7-7; D uncertain. Per the germline V gene, CDR1 is SSHAT and CDR2 is FNYEAQ (reference sequence). The length of the CDR3 is 11 residues.